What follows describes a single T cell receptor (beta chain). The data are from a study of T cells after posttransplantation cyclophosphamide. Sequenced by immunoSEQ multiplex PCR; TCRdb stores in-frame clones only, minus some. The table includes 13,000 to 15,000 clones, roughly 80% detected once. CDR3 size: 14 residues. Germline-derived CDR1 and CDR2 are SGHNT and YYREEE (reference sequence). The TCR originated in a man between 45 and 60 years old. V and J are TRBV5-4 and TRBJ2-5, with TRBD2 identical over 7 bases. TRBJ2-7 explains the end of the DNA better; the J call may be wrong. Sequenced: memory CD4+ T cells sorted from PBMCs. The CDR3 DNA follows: TGTGCCAGCAGCTCCGGGGGGACTTTCTACGAGCAGTACTTC. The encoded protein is CASSSGGTFYEQYF.